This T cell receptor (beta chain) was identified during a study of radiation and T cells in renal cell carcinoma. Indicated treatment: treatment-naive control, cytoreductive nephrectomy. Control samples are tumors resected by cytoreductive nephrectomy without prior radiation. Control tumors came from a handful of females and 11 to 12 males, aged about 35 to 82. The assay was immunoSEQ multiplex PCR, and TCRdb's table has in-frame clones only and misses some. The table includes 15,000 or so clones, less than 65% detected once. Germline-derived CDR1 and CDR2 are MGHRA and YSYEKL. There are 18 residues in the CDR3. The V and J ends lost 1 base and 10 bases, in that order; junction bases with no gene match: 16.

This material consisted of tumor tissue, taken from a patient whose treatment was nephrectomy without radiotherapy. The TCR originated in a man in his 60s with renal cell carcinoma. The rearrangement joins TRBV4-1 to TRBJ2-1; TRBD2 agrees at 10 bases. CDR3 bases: TGCGCCAGCAGCCAAGTGGTAGCGGGGGGCCCTTACAACCTCGAGCAGTTCTTC. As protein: CASSQVVAGGPYNLEQFF.